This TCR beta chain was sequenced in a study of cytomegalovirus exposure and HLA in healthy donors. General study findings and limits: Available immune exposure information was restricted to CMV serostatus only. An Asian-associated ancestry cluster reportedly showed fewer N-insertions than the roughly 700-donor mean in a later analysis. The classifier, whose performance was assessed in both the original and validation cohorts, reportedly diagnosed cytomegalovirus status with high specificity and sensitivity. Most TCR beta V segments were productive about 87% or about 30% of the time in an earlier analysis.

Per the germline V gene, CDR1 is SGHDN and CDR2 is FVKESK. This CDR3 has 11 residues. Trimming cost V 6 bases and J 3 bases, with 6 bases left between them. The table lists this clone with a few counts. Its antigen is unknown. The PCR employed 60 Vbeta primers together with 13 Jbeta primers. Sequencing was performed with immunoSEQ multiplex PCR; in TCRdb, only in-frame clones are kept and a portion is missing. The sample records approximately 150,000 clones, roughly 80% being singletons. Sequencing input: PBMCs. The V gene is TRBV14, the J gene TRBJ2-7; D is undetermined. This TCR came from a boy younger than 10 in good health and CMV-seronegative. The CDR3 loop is CASSLNYEQYF. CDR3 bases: TGTGCCAGCAGTTTAAACTACGAGCAGTACTTC.